These 11 T cell receptor beta chains were sequenced from one sample in a study of blood T cell repertoires in COVID-19. Repertoires were generated with immunoSEQ multiplex PCR, while TCRdb's copy carries only in-frame clones and drops some. In the table there are tens of thousands of clones, roughly four fifths of which are singletons. Input material: peripheral blood. The origin of the receptors is a man in his thirties or forties with COVID-19, enrolled during active disease.

The V call is TRBV19, the J call TRBJ1-5; maybe TRBD1 (6 bases). Germline V lookup: CDR1 LNHDA, CDR2 SQIVND (reference sequence). The CDR3 is 14 residues long. Trimming shortened V by 9 bases and J by 6 bases, and 18 bases separated the two germline ends. The CDR3 region is CASQNQGSVQPQHF. The CDR3 DNA is TGTGCCAGCCAAAATCAGGGGAGCGTTCAGCCCCAGCATTTT.

The J gene is TRBJ2-7, the V gene TRBV5-1; 13 bases fit TRBD2. This CDR3 is built from 16 residues. Germline assignment: CDR1 SGHRS and CDR2 YFSETQ. J was trimmed by 4 bases and V by 0 bases; bases with no gene match: 4. The DNA for the CDR3 is TGCGCCAGCAGCTTGGGGGGGACTAGCGGGAAATACGAGCAGTACTTC. Protein: CASSLGGTSGKYEQYF.

This rearrangement joins TRBV11-2 to TRBJ1-1; D is ambiguous. Germline CDR1 and CDR2: SGHAT and FQNNGV. This CDR3 comprises 13 residues. V lost 8 bases and J 3 bases, leaving 13 bases between the germline ends. This CDR3 reads CASGVASDTEAFF. The CDR3 coding sequence is TGTGCCAGCGGTGTGGCCAGCGACACTGAAGCTTTCTTT.

V gene TRBV28 combines with J gene TRBJ2-3; D gene ambiguous. Per the germline V gene, CDR1 is MDHEN and CDR2 is SYDVKM. V was shortened by 5 bases and J by 8 bases, with 20 bases between the two germline ends. The CDR3 consists of 15 residues. Written as DNA, the CDR3 is TGTGCCAGCAGTCTCACGGGTGCCCAGAGGTCTACGCAGTATTTT. It encodes CASSLTGAQRSTQYF.

This clone was seen only once. V gene TRBV6-5 combines with J gene TRBJ1-5; TRBD1 is a possible D gene (5 bases). Germline V gene sequence: CDR1 MNHEY, CDR2 SVGAGI. The CDR3 consists of 12 residues. The CDR3 nucleotides are TGTGCTGGGGGGGATTGGGATCAGCCCCAGCATTTT. Protein: CAGGDWDQPQHF.

This clone has only one observation. The chain uses TRBV7-3 and TRBJ1-2; the match to TRBD1 covers 9 bases. With 4 bases clipped from V and 3 bases from J, the junction kept 9 bases outside the gene matches. This CDR3 contains 16 residues. Germline V CDR1 and CDR2: SGHTA, FQGTGA. Here the CDR3 reads CASSSDSDRGHYGYTF. Here the CDR3 DNA reads TGTGCCAGCAGCTCCGACTCGGACAGGGGCCACTATGGCTACACCTTC.

The rearrangement links TRBV15 to TRBJ2-1; TRBD1 is a possible D gene (5 bases). Germline V lookup: CDR1 LNHNV, CDR2 YYDKDF (reference sequence). This CDR3 is built from 15 residues. Deletions cut 0 bases from V and 7 bases from J, with 13 bases between. This CDR3 is CATSREAGKVNEQFF. CDR3 in DNA: TGTGCCACCAGCAGAGAGGCAGGGAAGGTAAATGAGCAGTTCTTC.

The chain combines TRBV4-3 with TRBJ1-4; 8 positions agree with TRBD1. CDR3 length equals 16 residues. Germline CDR1 LGHNA, CDR2 YSLEER. After removal of 0 bases from V and 7 bases from J, the junction contained 7 bases not matched to a gene. The CDR3 is CASSQDPGQGGEKLFF. DNA of the CDR3: TGCGCCAGCAGCCAAGATCCAGGACAGGGAGGTGAAAAACTGTTTTTT.

The rearrangement uses TRBV9 and TRBJ1-4; 8 positions agree with TRBD1. The CDR3 is 15 residues long. V shed 5 bases, J shed 2 bases, and the junction held 5 bases outside the gene matches. Germline V gene lookup returns CDR1 SGDLS and CDR2 YYNGEE. CDR3 nucleotide sequence: TGTGCCAGCAGTACAACAGGGGGGACTAATGAAAAACTGTTTTTT. Its protein is CASSTTGGTNEKLFF.

The chain combines TRBV2 with TRBJ2-5; the D gene is possibly TRBD1 (6 bases). Germline CDR1 and CDR2: SNHLY and FYNNEI. Deletions cut 4 bases from V and 4 bases from J, with 19 bases between. The CDR3 is 16 amino acids. The DNA of the CDR3 is TGTGCCAGCAGTGCCGAGGGACACCTCTTAGGAGAGACCCAGTACTTC. Its protein product is CASSAEGHLLGETQYF.

The chain uses TRBV2 and TRBJ2-1; 15 bases map to TRBD2. The trim removed 6 bases at V and 9 bases at J, leaving 6 bases unmatched. Per the germline V gene, CDR1 is SNHLY and CDR2 is FYNNEI. There are 15 residues in the CDR3. CDR3 sequence: CASRGGTSGRTEQFF. The CDR3, as DNA: TGTGCCAGCAGGGGGGGGACTAGCGGGAGGACTGAGCAGTTCTTC.